These T cell receptor beta chains were read from a single sample in a study of OX40 agonist ivuxolimab in advanced cancers. Generated by immunoSEQ multiplex PCR, the TCRdb table keeps only in-frame clones and is missing some. The repertoire consists of over 25,000 clones, with under 90% occurring once and the leading ten covering approximately 29%. Sequences were derived from CD4+ or CD8+ T cells sorted from blood, sampled in a trial of the OX40 agonist ivuxolimab. The receptor source for this set is an adult with an advanced solid tumor such as melanoma, head and neck, liver or kidney cancer. The CDR3 runs from the conserved cysteine through the conserved F or W. Each record gives: clone size, V gene, D gene, J gene, CDR3 protein, CDR3 DNA. The D gene is left open where the match is weak. Expanded clones are given a class, and other clones once, few, many or no size at all.

-	TRBV19	-	TRBJ2-3	CASSTQGGVLADTQYF	TGTGCCAGTAGTACGCAGGGGGGGGTCTTGGCAGATACGCAGTATTTT
-	TRBV29-1	TRBD2	TRBJ2-3	CSVEYGTSYADTQYF	TGCAGCGTTGAATACGGGACTAGCTATGCAGATACGCAGTATTTT
-	TRBV30	TRBD2	TRBJ2-7	CAWRSGSSYEQYF	TGTGCCTGGAGAAGCGGGAGCTCCTACGAGCAGTACTTC
-	TRBV7-6	TRBD2	TRBJ2-1	CASSSVLLAGGFNEQFF	TGTGCCAGCAGCTCTGTACTCCTAGCGGGAGGTTTCAATGAGCAGTTCTTC
-	TRBV5-1	-	TRBJ2-7	CASSLWRGGFYEQYF	TGCGCCAGCAGCTTGTGGCGTGGGGGGTTCTACGAGCAGTACTTC
-	TRBV7-9	-	TRBJ2-5	CASSALAGEGETQYF	TGTGCCAGCAGCGCACTAGCAGGGGAGGGGGAGACCCAGTACTTC
-	TRBV30	-	TRBJ1-1	CAWSHGTYTEAFF	TGTGCCTGGAGTCACGGGACCTATACTGAAGCTTTCTTT
-	TRBV28	-	TRBJ1-1	CASRFEGGGDTEAFF	TGTGCCAGCAGGTTTGAGGGGGGTGGGGACACTGAAGCTTTCTTT
-	TRBV30	-	TRBJ2-7	CAWSKGGAYEQYF	TGTGCCTGGAGTAAAGGGGGTGCCTACGAGCAGTACTTC
once	TRBV6-5	TRBD2	TRBJ2-7	CASSYGEGYEQYF	TGTGCCAGCAGTTACGGGGAGGGCTACGAGCAGTACTTC